The sequence of this TCR beta chain was determined in a study of regulatory T cells in long-lasting Graves disease. CDR3-region Arm-PCR and iRepertoire HTBI primers produced the TCR beta libraries. TCRdb itself ran the multiplex PCR reads through MiXCR, one entry per CDR3 protein. Among around 450,000 distinct CDR3 sequences listed, roughly 16% were seen once. CDR1 DFQATT and CDR2 SNEGSKA come from the germline V gene (reference sequence). This CDR3 comprises 13 residues. This sample's time point: newly diagnosed GD, antithyroid drugs for less than 3 months. The authors made the TCR library using RNA they extracted from PBMCs. EDTA tubes received around 9.9 milliliters of collected peripheral blood. This clonotype was picked up many times. These same records also appear under a second study, on T cells in Graves' hyperthyroidism and ophthalmopathy. This second study says: HTBI primers were employed in a first-round RT-PCR of the TCR CDR3. Clonotypes that were expanded in thyroid above 0.001 mostly appeared in blood too.

This specimen was peripheral blood mononuclear cells (PBMCs), taken at new diagnosis, from a patient treated with antithyroid drugs. This chain links TRBV20-1 with TRBJ2-3; D is possibly TRBD1 (6 bases). This receptor was identified in a man aged 35-49 years with Graves disease. CDR3 loop: CRAYFAGADTQYF. The DNA for the CDR3 is TGCAGAGCCTACTTTGCAGGGGCGGATACGCAGTATTTT.